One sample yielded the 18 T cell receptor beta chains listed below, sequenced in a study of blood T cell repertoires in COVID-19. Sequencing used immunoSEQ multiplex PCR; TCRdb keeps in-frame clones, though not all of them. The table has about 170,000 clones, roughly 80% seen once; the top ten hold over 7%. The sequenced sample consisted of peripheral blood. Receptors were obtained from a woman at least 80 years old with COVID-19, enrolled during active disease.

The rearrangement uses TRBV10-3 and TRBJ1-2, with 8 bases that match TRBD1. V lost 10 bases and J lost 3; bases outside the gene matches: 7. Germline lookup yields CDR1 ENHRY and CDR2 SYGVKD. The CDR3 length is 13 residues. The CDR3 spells CASRPQGDYGYTF. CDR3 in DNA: TGTGCCAGTCGCCCACAGGGGGACTATGGCTACACCTTC.

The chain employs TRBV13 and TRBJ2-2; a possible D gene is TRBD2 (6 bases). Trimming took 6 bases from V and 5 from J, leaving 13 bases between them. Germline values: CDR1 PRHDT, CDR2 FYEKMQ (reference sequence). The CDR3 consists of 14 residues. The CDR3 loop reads CASRSGRTTGELFF. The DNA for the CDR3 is TGTGCCAGCAGATCCGGGAGAACGACCGGGGAGCTGTTTTTT. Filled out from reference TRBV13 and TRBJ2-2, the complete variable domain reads AAGVIQSPRHLIKEKRETATLKCYPIPRHDTVYWYQQGPGQDPQFLISFYEKMQSDKGSIPDRFSAQQFSDYHSELNMSSLELGDSALYFCASRSGRTTGELFFGEGSRLTVL.

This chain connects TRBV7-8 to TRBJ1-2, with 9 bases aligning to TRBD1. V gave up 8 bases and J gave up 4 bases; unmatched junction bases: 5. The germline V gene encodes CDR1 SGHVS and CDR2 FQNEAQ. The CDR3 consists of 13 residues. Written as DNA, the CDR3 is TGTGCCAGCCGGACAGGGGTGGGCTATGGCTACACCTTC. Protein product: CASRTGVGYGYTF.

CDR3 protein: CASSLRRGFSGNTIYF. DNA for the CDR3: TGTGCCAGCAGCCTTCGAAGGGGCTTCTCTGGAAACACCATATATTTT. The V gene is TRBV3-1 (or the pseudogene TRBV3-2), the J gene TRBJ1-3, with D tentatively TRBD1 (5 bases). V dropped 4 bases and J dropped 0 bases, with 13 bases sitting between them. The CDR3 sequence is 16 residues long. Germline assignment: CDR1 LGHDT and CDR2 YNNKEL (reference sequence).

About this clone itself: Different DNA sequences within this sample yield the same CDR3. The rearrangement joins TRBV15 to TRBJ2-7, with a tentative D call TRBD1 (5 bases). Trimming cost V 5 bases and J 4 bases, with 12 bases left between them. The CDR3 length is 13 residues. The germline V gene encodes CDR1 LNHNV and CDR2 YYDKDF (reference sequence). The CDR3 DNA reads TGTGCCACCAGCTCAGGGTCTCTTTACGAGCAGTACTTC. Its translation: CATSSGSLYEQYF.

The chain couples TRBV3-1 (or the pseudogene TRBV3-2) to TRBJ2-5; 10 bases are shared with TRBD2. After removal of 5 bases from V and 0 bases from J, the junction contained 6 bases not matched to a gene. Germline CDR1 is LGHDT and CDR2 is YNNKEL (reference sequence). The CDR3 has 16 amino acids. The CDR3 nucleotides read TGTGCCAGCAGCAGGACTAGCGGATTGTACCAAGAGACCCAGTACTTC. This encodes CASSRTSGLYQETQYF.

The CDR3 protein is CASSEKAGDGAFF. The CDR3 DNA reads TGCGCCAGCAGTGAGAAAGCAGGGGACGGAGCTTTCTTT. V usage is TRBV10-1 and J usage is TRBJ1-1, with D perhaps matching TRBD1 (6 bases). The CDR3 runs 13 residues. Germline V gene sequence: CDR1 WNHNN, CDR2 SYGVQD (reference sequence). V was shortened by 2 bases and J by 10 bases, with 14 bases between the two germline ends.

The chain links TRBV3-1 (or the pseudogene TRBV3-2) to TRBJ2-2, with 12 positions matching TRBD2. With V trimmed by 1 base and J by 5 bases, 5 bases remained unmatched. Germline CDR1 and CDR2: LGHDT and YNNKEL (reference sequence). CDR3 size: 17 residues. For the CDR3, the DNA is TGTGCCAGCAGCCAAGCCGGCGGGACTAGCGGGACCGGGGAGCTGTTTTTT. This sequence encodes CASSQAGGTSGTGELFF.

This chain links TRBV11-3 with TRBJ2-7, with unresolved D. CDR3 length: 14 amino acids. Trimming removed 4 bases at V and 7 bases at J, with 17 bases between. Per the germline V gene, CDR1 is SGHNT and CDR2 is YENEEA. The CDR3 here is CASSSGYTPGEQYF. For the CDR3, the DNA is TGTGCCAGCAGCTCAGGATATACCCCCGGTGAGCAGTACTTC.

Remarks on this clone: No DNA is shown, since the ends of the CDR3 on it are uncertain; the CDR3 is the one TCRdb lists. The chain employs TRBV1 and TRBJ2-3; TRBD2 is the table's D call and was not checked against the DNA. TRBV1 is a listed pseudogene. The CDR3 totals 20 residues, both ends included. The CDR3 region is CTSSPHYVCLRGFSTDTQYF.

Here the CDR3 DNA reads TGTGCCAGCAGCCAAGAGGGGGCCACTGAAGCTTTCTTT. Its protein product is CASSQEGATEAFF. The V call is TRBV3-1 (or the pseudogene TRBV3-2), the J call TRBJ1-1; perhaps TRBD1 as D (6 bases). Germline CDR1 is LGHDT and CDR2 is YNNKEL (reference sequence). The CDR3 spans 13 residues. V lost 0 bases, J lost 4 bases, and 6 bases lay in between.

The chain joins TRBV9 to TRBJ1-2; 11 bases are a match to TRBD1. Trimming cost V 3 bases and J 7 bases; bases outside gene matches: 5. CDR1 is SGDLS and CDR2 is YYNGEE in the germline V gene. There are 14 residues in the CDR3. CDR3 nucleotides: TGTGCCAGCAGCGCATCAGGGACAGGGGGTGGCTACACCTTC. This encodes CASSASGTGGGYTF.

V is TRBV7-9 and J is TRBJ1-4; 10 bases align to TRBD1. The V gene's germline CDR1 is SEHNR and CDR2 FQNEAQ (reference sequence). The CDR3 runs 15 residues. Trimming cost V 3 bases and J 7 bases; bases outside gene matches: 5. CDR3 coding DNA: TGTGCCAGCAGCTTTGCCGGGACAGGGGTTGAAAAACTGTTTTTT. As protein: CASSFAGTGVEKLFF.

This chain's CDR3 is CASSQDPIEAFF. CDR3 DNA sequence: TGTGCCAGCAGCCAAGATCCCATTGAAGCTTTCTTT. The V and J genes are TRBV3-1 (or the pseudogene TRBV3-2) and TRBJ1-1; D is undetermined. V was clipped by 0 bases and J by 7 bases, with 6 bases between them. The CDR3 totals 12 residues. Germline V gene data show CDR1 as LGHDT and CDR2 as YNNKEL (reference sequence).

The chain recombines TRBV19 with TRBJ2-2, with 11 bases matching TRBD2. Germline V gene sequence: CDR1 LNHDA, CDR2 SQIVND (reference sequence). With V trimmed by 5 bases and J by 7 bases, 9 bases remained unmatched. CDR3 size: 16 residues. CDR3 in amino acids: CASSWLAGGYGGELFF. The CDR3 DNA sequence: TGTGCCAGTAGTTGGCTAGCGGGGGGTTACGGCGGGGAGCTGTTTTTT. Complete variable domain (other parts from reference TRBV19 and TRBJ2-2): DGGITQSPKYLFRKEGQNVTLSCEQNLNHDAMYWYRQDPGQGLRLIYYSQIVNDFQKGDIAEGYSVSREKKESFPLTVTSAQKNPTAFYLCASSWLAGGYGGELFFGEGSRLTVL.

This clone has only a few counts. The CDR3, as DNA: TGTGCCAGCAGCGGACTTCGGGAGGCTAACTATGGCTACACCTTC. Amino acids: CASSGLREANYGYTF. The J gene is TRBJ1-2, the V gene TRBV9; D unresolved. CDR1 is SGDLS, CDR2 YYNGEE, per germline. The CDR3 covers 15 residues. Trimming pared 3 bases from V and 0 bases from J, leaving 12 bases between.

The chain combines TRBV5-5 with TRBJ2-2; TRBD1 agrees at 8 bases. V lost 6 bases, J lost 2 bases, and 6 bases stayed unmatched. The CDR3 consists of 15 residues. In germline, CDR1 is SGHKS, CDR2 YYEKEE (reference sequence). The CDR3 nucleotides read TGTGCCAGCACCCAGGACAGGGTTAACACCGGGGAGCTGTTTTTT. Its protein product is CASTQDRVNTGELFF.

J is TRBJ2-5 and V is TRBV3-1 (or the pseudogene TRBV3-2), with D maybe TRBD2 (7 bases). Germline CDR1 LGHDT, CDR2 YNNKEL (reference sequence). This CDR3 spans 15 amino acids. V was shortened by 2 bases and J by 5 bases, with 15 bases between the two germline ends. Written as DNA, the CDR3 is TGTGCCAGCAGCCAACAGAGGGGGGGGTTGGAGACCCAGTACTTC. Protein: CASSQQRGGLETQYF.